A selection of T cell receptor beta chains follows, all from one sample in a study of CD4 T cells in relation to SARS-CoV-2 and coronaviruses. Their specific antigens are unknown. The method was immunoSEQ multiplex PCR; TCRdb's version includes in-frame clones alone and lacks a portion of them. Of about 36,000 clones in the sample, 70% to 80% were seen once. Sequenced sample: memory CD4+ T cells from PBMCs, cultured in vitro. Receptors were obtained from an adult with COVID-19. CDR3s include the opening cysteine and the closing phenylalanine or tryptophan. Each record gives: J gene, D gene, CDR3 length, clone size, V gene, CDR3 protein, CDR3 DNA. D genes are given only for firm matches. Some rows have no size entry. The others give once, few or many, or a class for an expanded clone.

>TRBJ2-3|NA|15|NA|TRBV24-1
CATSDGQPITDTQYF
TGTGCCACCAGTGATGGACAGCCTATCACAGATACGCAGTATTTT
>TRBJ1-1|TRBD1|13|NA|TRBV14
CASSQNRQGKAFF
TGTGCCAGCAGCCAAAACCGACAGGGGAAGGCTTTCTTT
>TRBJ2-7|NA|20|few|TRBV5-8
CASPLGWGVPAETSSYEQYF
TGTGCCAGCCCCCTGGGGTGGGGGGTTCCGGCGGAGACAAGCTCCTACGAGCAGTACTTC
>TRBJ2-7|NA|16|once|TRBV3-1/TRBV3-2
CASSLARDGELYEQYF
TGTGCCAGCAGCCTAGCACGGGACGGAGAACTCTACGAGCAGTACTTC
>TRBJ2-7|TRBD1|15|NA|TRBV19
CASSSRDRVTYEQYF
TGTGCCAGTAGTAGCCGGGACAGGGTTACCTACGAGCAGTACTTC
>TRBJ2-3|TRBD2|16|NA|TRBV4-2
CASSQSTSGSTDTQYF
TGTGCCAGCAGCCAATCGACTAGCGGGAGCACAGATACGCAGTATTTT
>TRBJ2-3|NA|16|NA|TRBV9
CASSVGGRRHTDTQYF
TGTGCCAGCAGCGTAGGTGGGAGGCGCCACACAGATACGCAGTATTTT
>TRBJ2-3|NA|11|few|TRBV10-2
CASRHTDTQYF
TGCGCCAGCAGACACACAGATACGCAGTATTTT
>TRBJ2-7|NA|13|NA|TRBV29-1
CSVWDRTSYEQYF
TGCAGCGTTTGGGACCGCACCTCCTACGAGCAGTACTTC
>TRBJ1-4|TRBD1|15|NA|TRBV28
CASLKPGGINEKLFF
TGTGCCAGCCTCAAACCAGGGGGCATTAATGAAAAACTGTTTTTT
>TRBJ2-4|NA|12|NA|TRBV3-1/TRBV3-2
CASSQGRYIQYF
TGTGCCAGCAGCCAAGGGAGATACATTCAGTACTTC
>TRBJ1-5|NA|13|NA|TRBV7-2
CASSLGRGQPQHF
TGTGCCAGCAGCTTAGGGAGGGGGCAGCCCCAGCATTTT
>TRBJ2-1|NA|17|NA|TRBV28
CASSFLRGREPHNEQFF
TGTGCCAGCAGTTTCCTCCGGGGGCGGGAGCCCCACAATGAGCAGTTCTTC
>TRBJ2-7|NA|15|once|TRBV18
CASSRGHGKVYEQYF
TGTGCCAGCTCCCGGGGTCACGGAAAGGTCTACGAGCAGTACTTC
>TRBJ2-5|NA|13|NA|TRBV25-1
CASSARPGQTQYF
TGTGCCAGCAGTGCCAGACCGGGACAGACCCAGTACTTC
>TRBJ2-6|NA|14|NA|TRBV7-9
CASSLVSGANVLTF
TGTGCCAGCAGCTTAGTCTCTGGGGCCAACGTCCTGACTTTC
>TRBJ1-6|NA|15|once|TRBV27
CASSTGGPYNSPLHF
TGTGCCAGCAGTACAGGTGGTCCCTATAATTCACCCCTCCACTTT
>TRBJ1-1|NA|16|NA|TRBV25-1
CASSPASGQGYTEAFF
TGTGCCAGCAGTCCGGCCTCAGGGCAGGGTTACACTGAAGCTTTCTTT
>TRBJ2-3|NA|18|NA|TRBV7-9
CASSSSRSGPSSKNTQYF
TGTGCCAGCAGCTCCTCCAGATCGGGCCCCTCCTCAAAGAATACGCAGTATTTT
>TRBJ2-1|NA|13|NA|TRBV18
CASSPRGEDEQFF
TGTGCCAGCTCACCACGAGGTGAGGATGAGCAGTTCTTC
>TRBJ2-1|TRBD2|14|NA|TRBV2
CASRSGLADNEQFF
TGTGCCAGCAGATCTGGACTAGCGGACAATGAGCAGTTCTTC
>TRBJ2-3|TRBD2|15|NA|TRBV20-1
CSASGLAGKGDTQYF
TGCAGTGCCAGTGGACTAGCGGGAAAAGGAGATACGCAGTATTTT
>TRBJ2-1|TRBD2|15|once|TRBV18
CASSRERDFANEQFF
TGTGCCAGCTCGCGAGAGCGGGACTTTGCCAATGAGCAGTTCTTC
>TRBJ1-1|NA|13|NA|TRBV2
CASRGVVNTEAFF
TGTGCCAGCAGGGGGGTGGTGAACACTGAAGCTTTCTTT
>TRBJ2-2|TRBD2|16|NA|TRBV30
CAWAGLAGRDTGELFF
TGTGCCTGGGCAGGCCTAGCGGGTCGGGACACCGGGGAGCTGTTTTTT
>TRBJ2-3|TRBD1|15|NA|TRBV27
CASSPRDSSTDTQYF
TGTGCCAGCAGTCCCCGGGACAGTAGCACAGATACGCAGTATTTT
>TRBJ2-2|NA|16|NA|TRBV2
CASSETIARGTGELFF
TGTGCCAGCAGTGAAACCATAGCGAGGGGCACCGGGGAGCTGTTTTTT
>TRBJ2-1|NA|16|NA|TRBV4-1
CASSQEETGVFWEQFF
TGCGCCAGCAGCCAAGAGGAGACGGGAGTTTTCTGGGAGCAGTTCTTC
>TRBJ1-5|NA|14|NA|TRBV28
CASSLSTVNQPQHF
TGTGCCAGCAGTTTATCAACAGTCAATCAGCCCCAGCATTTT
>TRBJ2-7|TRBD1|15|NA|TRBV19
CASSPRDRGQDEQYF
TGTGCCAGTAGTCCACGGGACAGGGGGCAGGACGAGCAGTACTTC
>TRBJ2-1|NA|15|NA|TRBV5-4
CASSLGGSSYNEQFF
TGTGCCAGCAGCTTGGGCGGATCTTCCTACAATGAGCAGTTCTTC
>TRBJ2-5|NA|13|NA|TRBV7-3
CASSASTSGAQYF
TGTGCCAGCAGCGCCTCCACTTCCGGAGCCCAGTACTTC
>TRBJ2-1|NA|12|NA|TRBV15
CATSNEFNEQFF
TGTGCCACCAGCAATGAATTCAATGAGCAGTTCTTC
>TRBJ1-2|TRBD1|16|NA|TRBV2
CASSEGPYRGFYGYTF
TGTGCCAGCAGTGAAGGGCCGTACAGGGGGTTCTATGGCTACACCTTC
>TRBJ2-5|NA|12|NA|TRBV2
CASSPSLGTQYF
TGTGCCAGCAGTCCTAGCCTCGGGACCCAGTACTTC
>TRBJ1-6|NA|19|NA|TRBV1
CTSSPGGTGPPKNNSPLHF
TGCACCAGCAGCCCGGGGGGGACAGGACCTCCTAAAAATAATTCACCCCTCCACTTT
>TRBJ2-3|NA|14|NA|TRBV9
CASSVGSSTDTQYF
TGTGCCAGCAGCGTAGGGAGTAGCACAGATACGCAGTATTTT
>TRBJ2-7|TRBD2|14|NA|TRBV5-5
CASRNLAGDYEQYF
TGTGCCAGCAGAAACTTAGCGGGAGATTACGAGCAGTACTTC
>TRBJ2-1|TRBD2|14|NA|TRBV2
CASKASGSKDEQFF
TGTGCCAGCAAGGCTAGCGGGAGTAAAGATGAGCAGTTCTTC